This is a list of T cell receptor beta chains from one sample in a study of Ad26.COV2.S vaccination and SARS-CoV-2 variants. Profiled with immunoSEQ multiplex PCR; TCRdb holds only in-frame clones, not every one. The sample contains about 320,000 clones, about 86% of which appear only once. Here the sequenced sample was peripheral blood, taken in a trial of Ad26.COV2.S vaccine versus placebo. The receptors derive from a person between 18 and 65 years old who received the Ad26.COV2.S COVID-19 vaccine or a placebo. CDR3s include the opening cysteine and the closing phenylalanine or tryptophan. Each record gives: J gene, clone size, D gene, V gene, CDR3 length, CDR3 DNA, CDR3 protein. The D gene is left open where the match is weak. Only part of the rows carry a size: once, few, many, or a class if the clone is expanded.

j_call: TRBJ2-3; clone_size: .; d_call: .; v_call: TRBV6-6; cdr3_length: 17; cdr3_nt: TGTGCCAGCAGTCCACCATCCTCCCCGAGGGGTTCCGATACGCAGTATTTT; cdr3_aa: CASSPPSSPRGSDTQYF
j_call: TRBJ1-2; clone_size: .; d_call: .; v_call: TRBV27; cdr3_length: 14; cdr3_nt: TGTGCCAGCAGTTCCTCCTGGGGATGGGGTGGCTACACCTTC; cdr3_aa: CASSSSWGWGGYTF
j_call: TRBJ1-2; clone_size: .; d_call: .; v_call: TRBV7-2; cdr3_length: 13; cdr3_nt: TGTGCCAGCAGCTTCTCAGGGTTAGGGGGCTACACCTTC; cdr3_aa: CASSFSGLGGYTF
j_call: TRBJ2-5; clone_size: .; d_call: .; v_call: TRBV6-5; cdr3_length: 14; cdr3_nt: TGTGCCAGCAGTTACTCAGGTGGGGGGGAGACCCAGTACTTC; cdr3_aa: CASSYSGGGETQYF
j_call: TRBJ1-2; clone_size: once; d_call: .; v_call: TRBV7-2; cdr3_length: 17; cdr3_nt: TGTGCCAGCAGCTTAGCCTCCCAAGGGTCCCCAGTCTATGGCTACACCTTC; cdr3_aa: CASSLASQGSPVYGYTF
j_call: TRBJ2-1; clone_size: .; d_call: TRBD2; v_call: TRBV30; cdr3_length: 16; cdr3_nt: TGTGCCTGGAGTGTAGGGACTAGCGGGGGATACAATGAGCAGTTCTTC; cdr3_aa: CAWSVGTSGGYNEQFF
j_call: TRBJ2-7; clone_size: .; d_call: TRBD1; v_call: TRBV7-2; cdr3_length: 16; cdr3_nt: TGTGCCAGCAGCTTAGTTAGCTCAGGGGGCGACTACGAGCAGTACTTC; cdr3_aa: CASSLVSSGGDYEQYF
j_call: TRBJ2-1; clone_size: .; d_call: .; v_call: TRBV19; cdr3_length: 16; cdr3_nt: TGTGCCAGTAATCCGGGACACCAACAAGTGGGCAATGAGCAGTTCTTC; cdr3_aa: CASNPGHQQVGNEQFF
j_call: TRBJ2-3; clone_size: once; d_call: .; v_call: TRBV7-2; cdr3_length: 18; cdr3_nt: TGTGCCAGCAGCTTAGGCCTCTTTAGCAGCCCCAGCACAGATACGCAGTATTTT; cdr3_aa: CASSLGLFSSPSTDTQYF
j_call: TRBJ1-2; clone_size: .; d_call: .; v_call: TRBV6-5; cdr3_length: 16; cdr3_nt: TGTGCCAGCAGTTCCGGGGCGTTAGGGTTAAGCTATGGCTACACCTTC; cdr3_aa: CASSSGALGLSYGYTF
j_call: TRBJ2-7; clone_size: .; d_call: .; v_call: TRBV6-5; cdr3_length: 12; cdr3_nt: TGTGCCATTAGCGATACCCCCTACGAGCAGTACTTC; cdr3_aa: CAISDTPYEQYF
j_call: TRBJ1-2; clone_size: once; d_call: TRBD1; v_call: TRBV27; cdr3_length: 14; cdr3_nt: TGTGCCAGCAGTTTCCGGGACAGGGGCTATGGCTACACCTTC; cdr3_aa: CASSFRDRGYGYTF
j_call: TRBJ1-2; clone_size: .; d_call: .; v_call: TRBV5-1; cdr3_length: 13; cdr3_nt: TGCGCCAGCAGCCCAGGCGTAGGCTATGGCTACACCTTC; cdr3_aa: CASSPGVGYGYTF
j_call: TRBJ2-7; clone_size: few; d_call: TRBD2; v_call: TRBV10-3; cdr3_length: 21; cdr3_nt: TGTGCCATCAGTGAGTCGACAATTCGCGGGGAACTAGCGGGGGACGCGGGGGAGCAGTACTTC; cdr3_aa: CAISESTIRGELAGDAGEQYF
j_call: TRBJ1-1; clone_size: .; d_call: TRBD1; v_call: TRBV29-1; cdr3_length: 14; cdr3_nt: TGCAGCGTCACGGGACAGGGGGGGGACACTGAAGCTTTCTTT; cdr3_aa: CSVTGQGGDTEAFF
j_call: TRBJ2-7; clone_size: .; d_call: TRBD2; v_call: TRBV7-8; cdr3_length: 18; cdr3_nt: TGTGCCAGCAGCCCCCCGATGGAGCGGGGGGGGAGCTCCTACGAGCAGTACTTC; cdr3_aa: CASSPPMERGGSSYEQYF
j_call: TRBJ2-1; clone_size: .; d_call: TRBD2; v_call: TRBV7-2; cdr3_length: 13; cdr3_nt: TGTGCCAGCAGGATTAGCGGGAGGAATGAGCAGTTCTTC; cdr3_aa: CASRISGRNEQFF
j_call: TRBJ1-2; clone_size: .; d_call: .; v_call: TRBV3-1/TRBV3-2; cdr3_length: 16; cdr3_nt: TGTGCCAGCAGCCAAGTCGAAAGATGGGGTTCTGGTGGCTACACCTTC; cdr3_aa: CASSQVERWGSGGYTF
j_call: TRBJ2-3; clone_size: .; d_call: TRBD2; v_call: TRBV9; cdr3_length: 18; cdr3_nt: TGTGCCAGCAGCGTAGCGTATAGCGGGGGCGCTAGCACAGATACGCAGTATTTT; cdr3_aa: CASSVAYSGGASTDTQYF
j_call: TRBJ2-3; clone_size: .; d_call: .; v_call: TRBV9; cdr3_length: 15; cdr3_nt: TGTGCCAGCAGCGTTTCGGGGGCCAGGGGAGATACGCAGTATTTT; cdr3_aa: CASSVSGARGDTQYF